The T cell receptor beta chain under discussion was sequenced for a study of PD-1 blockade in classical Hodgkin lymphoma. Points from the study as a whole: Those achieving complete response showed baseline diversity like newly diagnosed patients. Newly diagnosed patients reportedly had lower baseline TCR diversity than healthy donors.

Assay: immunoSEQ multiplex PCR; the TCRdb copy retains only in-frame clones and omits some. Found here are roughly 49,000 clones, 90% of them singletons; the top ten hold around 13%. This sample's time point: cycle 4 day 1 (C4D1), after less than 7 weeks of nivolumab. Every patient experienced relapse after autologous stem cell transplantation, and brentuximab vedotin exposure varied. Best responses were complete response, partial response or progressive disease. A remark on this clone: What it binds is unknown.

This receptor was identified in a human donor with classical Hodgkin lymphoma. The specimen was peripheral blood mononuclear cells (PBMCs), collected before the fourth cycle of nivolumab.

CDR3 in amino acids: CASSFRDGQDEQFF. The CDR3, as DNA: TGTGCCAGCAGCTTTCGAGACGGTCAGGATGAGCAGTTCTTC. V and J are TRBV7-3 and TRBJ2-1, with D uncertain. The CDR3 consists of 14 residues. V was clipped by 3 bases and J by 8 bases, with 14 bases between them. The V gene's germline CDR1 is SGHTA and CDR2 FQGTGA.